This entry lists 2 T cell receptor beta chains sequenced from one sample in a study of blood T cell repertoires in COVID-19. Sequenced by immunoSEQ multiplex PCR; TCRdb stores in-frame clones only, minus some. The table records fewer than 80,000 clones, around 83% of them present only once. Sample: peripheral blood. Receptors originate from a woman aged 80 or over with acute or convalescent COVID-19.

The chain couples TRBV5-4 to TRBJ2-3; the match to TRBD2 covers 9 bases. The germline V gene encodes CDR1 SGHNT and CDR2 YYREEE (reference sequence). The CDR3 consists of 15 residues. Trimming removed 0 bases from V and 4 bases from J; junction bases left unmatched: 3. The DNA of the CDR3 is TGTGCCAGCAGCTTGGGGGTAGCGGGGGCAGATACGCAGTATTTT. The encoded protein is CASSLGVAGADTQYF.

This sequence joins TRBV4-1 and TRBJ1-1; 10 bases match TRBD1. Germline V gives CDR1 MGHRA, CDR2 YSYEKL. This CDR3 comprises 15 residues. J gave up 5 bases and V 1 base, and 4 bases lay outside the gene matches. CDR3: CASSQGQGARTEAFF. CDR3 nucleotides: TGCGCCAGCAGCCAAGGACAGGGGGCGAGGACTGAAGCTTTCTTT.